These T cell receptor beta chains were read from a single sample in a study of blood T cell repertoires in COVID-19. Generated by immunoSEQ multiplex PCR, the TCRdb table keeps only in-frame clones and is missing some. The sample contains fewer than 500,000 clones, approximately 89% of which appear only once. Sequenced input: PBMCs or T cells enriched from blood (not recorded which). The origin of the receptors is a man aged 25 to 45 who had recovered from COVID-19. CDR3s include the opening cysteine and the closing phenylalanine or tryptophan. Each record gives: CDR3 length, J gene, clone size, D gene, V gene, CDR3 protein, CDR3 DNA. The D gene is left open where the match is weak. The size of a clone is reported for some rows only, either as once, few or many, or as a class for expanded clones.

>14|TRBJ1-5|-|-|TRBV6-5
CASRDQGNNQPQHF
TGTGCCAGCAGAGACCAGGGGAACAATCAGCCCCAGCATTTT
>14|TRBJ1-6|-|TRBD1|TRBV19
CASSRQGHNSPLHF
TGTGCCAGTAGTAGACAGGGCCATAATTCACCCCTCCACTTT
>13|TRBJ2-7|-|TRBD1|TRBV23-1
CAMGGTGKYEQYF
TGCGCCATGGGTGGGACAGGGAAATACGAGCAGTACTTC
>13|TRBJ2-3|-|-|TRBV5-1
CASSSGLTDTQYF
TGCGCCAGCAGTTCCGGACTCACAGATACGCAGTATTTT
>15|TRBJ1-4|-|TRBD1|TRBV7-9
CASSRDRVLEEKLFF
TGTGCCAGCAGCAGGGACAGGGTGTTGGAGGAAAAACTGTTTTTT
>19|TRBJ2-5|-|-|TRBV3-1/TRBV3-2
CASSPGLYRFSSGEETQYF
TGTGCCAGCAGCCCGGGCCTGTACAGATTTTCGTCCGGGGAGGAGACCCAGTACTTC
>14|TRBJ1-1|-|TRBD1|TRBV11-3
CASSFGTGSTEAFF
TGTGCCAGCAGTTTCGGGACAGGGTCCACTGAAGCTTTCTTT
>13|TRBJ1-2|-|TRBD1|TRBV12-3/TRBV12-4
CASSLDRSYGYTF
TGTGCCAGCAGTCTGGACAGGTCCTATGGCTACACCTTC
>16|TRBJ2-5|-|TRBD2|TRBV5-1
CASSSGGASGEETQYF
TGCGCCAGCAGCTCCGGTGGGGCTAGCGGGGAAGAGACCCAGTACTTC
>12|TRBJ2-7|-|TRBD1|TRBV12-3/TRBV12-4
CASKKGATGQYF
TGTGCCAGCAAGAAGGGGGCGACCGGGCAGTACTTC
>14|TRBJ2-1|once|-|TRBV5-4
CASSSASPDNEQFF
TGTGCCAGCAGCTCCGCCAGTCCCGACAATGAGCAGTTCTTC
>14|TRBJ1-1|-|TRBD1|TRBV2
CASTQGGGYTEAFF
TGTGCCAGCACACAGGGGGGGGGATACACTGAAGCTTTCTTT
>15|TRBJ2-2|-|-|TRBV4-1
CASSQETGNTGELFF
TGCGCCAGCAGCCAAGAGACAGGGAACACCGGGGAGCTGTTTTTT
>14|TRBJ1-2|few|-|TRBV5-4
CASSLAGSNYGYTF
TGTGCCAGCAGCTTGGCAGGGTCTAACTATGGCTACACCTTC
>15|TRBJ1-4|-|-|TRBV6-5
CASTLGQTTNEKLFF
TGTGCCAGCACCTTAGGACAGACTACTAATGAAAAACTGTTTTTT
>15|TRBJ2-7|-|TRBD2|TRBV7-2
CASLLAGAGIGEQYF
TGTGCCAGCTTACTAGCGGGGGCTGGTATAGGCGAGCAGTACTTC
>15|TRBJ2-3|-|TRBD1|TRBV3-1/TRBV3-2
CASSEGWTGSDTQYF
TGTGCCAGCAGCGAAGGCTGGACAGGGTCAGATACGCAGTATTTT
>14|TRBJ1-3|-|-|TRBV5-4
CASSSTFSGNTIYF
TGTGCCAGCAGCTCGACATTCTCTGGAAACACCATATATTTT
>13|TRBJ2-2|-|-|TRBV30
CAWSPTISGELFF
TGTGCCTGGAGCCCCACAATCTCCGGGGAGCTGTTTTTT
>18|TRBJ1-6|-|TRBD1|TRBV19
CASSQKGAFSSYNSPLHF
TGTGCCAGTAGCCAAAAGGGGGCCTTCAGCTCCTATAATTCACCCCTCCACTTT
>16|TRBJ2-1|-|-|TRBV28
CASSLRSGGNYNEQFF
TGTGCCAGCAGTCTCAGATCAGGTGGTAACTACAATGAGCAGTTCTTC
>16|TRBJ1-4|-|TRBD1|TRBV7-6
CASSLVKGAPNEKLFF
TGTGCCAGCAGCTTAGTAAAGGGGGCTCCTAATGAAAAACTGTTTTTT
>13|TRBJ1-1|-|-|TRBV27
CATLTGWGTEAFF
TGTGCCACCTTAACAGGGTGGGGAACTGAAGCTTTCTTT
>17|TRBJ2-7|-|TRBD1|TRBV7-2
CASSLVTGTVTYYEQYF
TGTGCCAGCAGCTTAGTTACCGGGACAGTAACCTACTACGAGCAGTACTTC
>20|TRBJ1-5|-|-|TRBV6-2/TRBV6-3
CASSLATQGLGVSSNQPQHF
TGTGCCAGCAGTTTGGCAACTCAGGGTCTCGGAGTATCGAGCAATCAGCCCCAGCATTTT
>16|TRBJ2-5|-|-|TRBV29-1
CSVKRPLQSGGETQYF
TGCAGCGTCAAGAGACCCCTTCAATCGGGGGGCGAGACCCAGTACTTC
>16|TRBJ2-1|few|TRBD2|TRBV4-3
CASSQGAGGPLNEQFF
TGCGCCAGCAGCCAAGGGGCGGGGGGGCCTTTGAATGAGCAGTTCTTC
>18|TRBJ2-1|few|TRBD1|TRBV6-1
CASSEDLPGQESYNEQFF
TGTGCCAGCAGTGAAGATCTACCGGGACAGGAGTCCTACAATGAGCAGTTCTTC
>15|TRBJ2-7|-|TRBD1|TRBV4-1
CASSQVGTEYYEQYF
TGCGCCAGCAGCCAAGTCGGGACAGAATACTACGAGCAGTACTTC
>15|TRBJ2-3|-|TRBD2|TRBV7-9
CASSSSGTTTDTQYF
TGTGCCAGCAGCTCTAGCGGAACAACCACAGATACGCAGTATTTT
>15|TRBJ1-6|-|TRBD1|TRBV5-1
CASSLGGQGRSPLHF
TGCGCCAGCAGCTTGGGTGGACAGGGAAGATCACCCCTCCACTTT
>11|TRBJ2-4|once|-|TRBV19
CASATRDIQYF
TGTGCCAGCGCGACTCGGGACATTCAGTACTTC
>11|TRBJ2-5|-|-|TRBV10-1
CASSDFETQYF
TGCGCCAGCAGTGACTTCGAGACCCAGTACTTC
>13|TRBJ1-5|-|-|TRBV6-5
CASRHKSNQPQHF
TGTGCCAGCAGACATAAAAGCAATCAGCCCCAGCATTTT
>20|TRBJ1-3|-|-|TRBV3-1/TRBV3-2
CASSQEKKYLGGSSGNTIYF
TGTGCCAGCAGCCAAGAAAAAAAGTACTTAGGAGGGTCCTCTGGAAACACCATATATTTT
>15|TRBJ2-2|-|TRBD1|TRBV5-5
CASSLGQAWPGELFF
TGTGCCAGCAGCTTAGGACAGGCCTGGCCCGGGGAGCTGTTTTTT
>13|TRBJ2-1|-|-|TRBV3-1/TRBV3-2
CASSQGGLNEQFF
TGTGCCAGCAGCCAAGGGGGGCTCAATGAGCAGTTCTTC
>16|TRBJ2-5|-|TRBD1|TRBV4-1
CASSQAGQGREETQYF
TGCGCCAGCAGCCAAGCGGGACAGGGAAGGGAAGAGACCCAGTACTTC